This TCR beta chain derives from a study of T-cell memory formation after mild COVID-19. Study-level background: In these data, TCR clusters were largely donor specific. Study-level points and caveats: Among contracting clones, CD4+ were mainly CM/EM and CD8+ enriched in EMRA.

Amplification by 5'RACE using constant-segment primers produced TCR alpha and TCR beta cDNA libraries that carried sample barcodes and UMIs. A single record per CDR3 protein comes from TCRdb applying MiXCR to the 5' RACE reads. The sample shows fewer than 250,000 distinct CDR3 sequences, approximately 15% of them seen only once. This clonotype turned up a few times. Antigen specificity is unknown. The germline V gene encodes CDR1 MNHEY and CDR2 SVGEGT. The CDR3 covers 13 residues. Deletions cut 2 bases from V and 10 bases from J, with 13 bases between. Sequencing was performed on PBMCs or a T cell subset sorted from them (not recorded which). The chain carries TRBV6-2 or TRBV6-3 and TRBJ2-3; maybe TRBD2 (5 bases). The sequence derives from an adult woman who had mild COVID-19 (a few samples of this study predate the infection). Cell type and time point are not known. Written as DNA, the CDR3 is TGTGCCAGCAGTTACCCACCCGGAGCGGCGCAGTATTTT. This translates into CASSYPPGAAQYF.